This paragraph covers one T cell receptor beta chain sequence. Study processing details: Amplification of reference gene primers provided the estimated nucleated cell counts. The repertoire was sequenced with immunoSEQ multiplex PCR; TCRdb's copy has only in-frame clones and lacks some. V, J and clone size reflect that table, while D and trimming were determined from the DNA. The data contain 150,000 to 170,000 clones, 65% to 90% of them singletons. The CDR3 has 14 residues. CDR1 and CDR2 (germline): SGHDN, FVKESK. V was clipped by 3 bases and J by 7 bases, with 12 bases between them. The sample belongs to a study of blood T cell repertoires in COVID-19. The wider study: The origin of the acute and convalescent COVID-19 samples was the United States, Italy and Spain.

This sequence joins TRBV14 and TRBJ2-2; weak D call: TRBD1 (7 bases). The receptor comes from a woman in her sixties or seventies with COVID-19, enrolled during active disease. Sequencing input: peripheral blood. The DNA of the CDR3 is TGTGCCAGCAGCCAGGGGGGACAGTTCGGGGAGCTGTTTTTT. Its protein is CASSQGGQFGELFF.